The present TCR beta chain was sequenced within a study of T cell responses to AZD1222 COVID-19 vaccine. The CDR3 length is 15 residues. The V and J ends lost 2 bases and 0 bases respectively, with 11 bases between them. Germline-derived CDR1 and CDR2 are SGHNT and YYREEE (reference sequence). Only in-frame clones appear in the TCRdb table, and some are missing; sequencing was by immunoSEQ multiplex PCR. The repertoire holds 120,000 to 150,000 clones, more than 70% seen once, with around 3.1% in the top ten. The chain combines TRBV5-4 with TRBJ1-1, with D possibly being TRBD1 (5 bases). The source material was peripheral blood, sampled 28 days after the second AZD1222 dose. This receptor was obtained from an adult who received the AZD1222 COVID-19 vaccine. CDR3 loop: CASSFPGRLNTEAFF. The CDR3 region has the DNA TGTGCCAGCAGCTTCCCGGGACGGTTGAACACTGAAGCTTTCTTT.